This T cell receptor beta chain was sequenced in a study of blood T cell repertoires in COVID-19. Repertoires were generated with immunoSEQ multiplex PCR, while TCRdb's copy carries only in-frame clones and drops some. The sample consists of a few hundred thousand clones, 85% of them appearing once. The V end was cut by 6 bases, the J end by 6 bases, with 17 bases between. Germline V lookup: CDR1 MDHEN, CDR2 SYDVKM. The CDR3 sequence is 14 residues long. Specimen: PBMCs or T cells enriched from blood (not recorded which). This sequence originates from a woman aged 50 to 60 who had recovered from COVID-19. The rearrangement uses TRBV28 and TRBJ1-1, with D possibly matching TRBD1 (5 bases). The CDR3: CASSETGPSPEAFF. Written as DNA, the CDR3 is TGTGCCAGCAGCGAAACAGGCCCATCCCCTGAAGCTTTCTTT.